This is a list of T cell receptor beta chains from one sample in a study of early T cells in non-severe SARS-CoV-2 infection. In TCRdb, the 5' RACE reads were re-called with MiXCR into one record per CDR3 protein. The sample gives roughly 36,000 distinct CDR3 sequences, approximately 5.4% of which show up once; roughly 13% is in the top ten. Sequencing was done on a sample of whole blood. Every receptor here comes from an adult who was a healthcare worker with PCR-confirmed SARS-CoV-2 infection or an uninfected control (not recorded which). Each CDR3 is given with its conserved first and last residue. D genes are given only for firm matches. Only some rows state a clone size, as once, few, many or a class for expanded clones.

DNA: TGTGCCAGCAGGCCAGGGACAGAAGTTACCTACGAGCAGTACTTC
CDR3: CASRPGTEVTYEQYF
J: TRBJ2-7
V: TRBV27
D: TRBD1
size: many

DNA: TGTGCCAGCAGCGTTGGCGTAGGGGTGAAGGGAGAGCAGTACTTC
CDR3: CASSVGVGVKGEQYF
J: TRBJ2-7
V: TRBV9
D: -
size: many

DNA: TGTGCCAGCAGCTTGGCCGGGGGGAGACAATACAATGAGCAGTTCTTC
CDR3: CASSLAGGRQYNEQFF
J: TRBJ2-1
V: TRBV5-4
D: TRBD2
size: many

DNA: TGTGCCGGCAGCCCCCTAGCGGGAGGGACAGATACGCAGTGTTTT
CDR3: CAGSPLAGGTDTQCF
J: TRBJ2-3
V: TRBV6-4
D: TRBD2
size: few

DNA: TGTGCCAGCAGGCGGGACAGGAATCAGCCCCAGCATTTT
CDR3: CASRRDRNQPQHF
J: TRBJ1-5
V: TRBV27
D: TRBD1
size: many

DNA: TGTGCCAGCAGCGTAGGGCAGCAAGAGACCCAGTACTTC
CDR3: CASSVGQQETQYF
J: TRBJ2-5
V: TRBV9
D: -
size: many

DNA: TGTGCCAGCAGGTACGTCGGGAACACTGAAGCTTTCTTT
CDR3: CASRYVGNTEAFF
J: TRBJ1-1
V: TRBV6-2/TRBV6-3
D: -
size: many

DNA: TGCAGTGCTAGAGGCGGGTTAAGGGAAGAGACCCAGTACTTC
CDR3: CSARGGLREETQYF
J: TRBJ2-5
V: TRBV20-1
D: -
size: many

DNA: TGTGCCAGCAGTTACTCGAATTCGGCTAGCGGCCAAGAGACCCAGTACTTC
CDR3: CASSYSNSASGQETQYF
J: TRBJ2-5
V: TRBV6-2/TRBV6-3
D: TRBD2
size: many

DNA: TGCAGCGTTGAGAAAACTAAATGGGGCTTAAAGTTCTACACCTTC
CDR3: CSVEKTKWGLKFYTF
J: TRBJ1-2
V: TRBV29-1
D: -
size: many

DNA: TGTGTCAGCAGCTTAGGCCGGGACATAGGAGAGCAGTACTTC
CDR3: CVSSLGRDIGEQYF
J: TRBJ2-7
V: TRBV13
D: -
size: -

DNA: TGTGCCAGCAGTTTAGTTCGGGGAGGTGAAAAACTGTTTTTT
CDR3: CASSLVRGGEKLFF
J: TRBJ1-4
V: TRBV27
D: -
size: -

DNA: TGTGCCAGCAGTACAGGGCTGCCCTACGAGCAGTACTTC
CDR3: CASSTGLPYEQYF
J: TRBJ2-7
V: TRBV6-5
D: -
size: many

DNA: TGCGCCATCAGTAAGTCCGTAAAAAATGGGGAGACCCAGTACTTC
CDR3: CAISKSVKNGETQYF
J: TRBJ2-5
V: TRBV10-3
D: -
size: -

DNA: TGTGCCAGCAGCCCAACCGGGACCACGCCGGATTGGTCCTACAATGAGCAGTTCTTC
CDR3: CASSPTGTTPDWSYNEQFF
J: TRBJ2-1
V: TRBV14
D: -
size: many

DNA: TGCGCCAGCAGTGAGTTAGGGACAGTGGGTTCACCCCTCCACTTT
CDR3: CASSELGTVGSPLHF
J: TRBJ1-6
V: TRBV10-2
D: TRBD1
size: many

DNA: TGTGCCAGCAGTTCGGGACAGGGTGGCACCTACGAGCAGTACTTC
CDR3: CASSSGQGGTYEQYF
J: TRBJ2-7
V: TRBV28
D: TRBD1
size: -

DNA: TGTGCCTGGAGTCACAGGGGCGAGCAGTACTTC
CDR3: CAWSHRGEQYF
J: TRBJ2-7
V: TRBV30
D: TRBD1
size: many

DNA: TGTGCCAGCAGCGCCGTTGGGGGCGACTATGGCTACACCTTC
CDR3: CASSAVGGDYGYTF
J: TRBJ1-2
V: TRBV5-6
D: -
size: many

DNA: TGTGCCAGCATAGGCAGTTTTTCCTACAATGAGCAGTTCTTC
CDR3: CASIGSFSYNEQFF
J: TRBJ2-1
V: TRBV2
D: -
size: many

DNA: TGTGCCAGCGGGGCACTCTATGGCTACACCTTC
CDR3: CASGALYGYTF
J: TRBJ1-2
V: TRBV2
D: -
size: many

DNA: TGCGCCAGCAGGTATTCGCGGGGAGGCGCCTACGAGCAGTACTTC
CDR3: CASRYSRGGAYEQYF
J: TRBJ2-7
V: TRBV5-1
D: -
size: -

DNA: TGTGCCAGCAGCCGCCAACAGGGGAATGAGCAGTTCTTC
CDR3: CASSRQQGNEQFF
J: TRBJ2-1
V: TRBV14
D: TRBD1
size: many

DNA: TGTGCCAGCAGTGAAGTGACAGGGGAGGCAGATACGCAGTATTTT
CDR3: CASSEVTGEADTQYF
J: TRBJ2-3
V: TRBV6-1
D: TRBD1
size: -

DNA: TGTGCCAGCAGGGTCGGAGGGAACGAGCAGTACTTC
CDR3: CASRVGGNEQYF
J: TRBJ2-7
V: TRBV6-6
D: -
size: -

DNA: TGTGCCACCAGCAGAGATTCTGGGGATCCTTATCAGCCCCAGCATTTT
CDR3: CATSRDSGDPYQPQHF
J: TRBJ1-5
V: TRBV15
D: -
size: many

DNA: TGTGCCAGCAGCTTAGATGCGGCCGGGGAGCTGTTTTTT
CDR3: CASSLDAAGELFF
J: TRBJ2-2
V: TRBV11-2
D: -
size: many

DNA: TGTGCCAGCAGCTCGTACTCCGGGACTAGCTTGGATACGCAGTATTTT
CDR3: CASSSYSGTSLDTQYF
J: TRBJ2-3
V: TRBV5-6
D: TRBD2
size: many

DNA: TGCAGCGCCCGCACGGGGGTGGTGAATGAGCAGTTCTTC
CDR3: CSARTGVVNEQFF
J: TRBJ2-1
V: TRBV29-1
D: -
size: many

DNA: TGTGCCAGCGGCCGACAGGGATCAGGGAATTCACCCCTCCACTTT
CDR3: CASGRQGSGNSPLHF
J: TRBJ1-6
V: TRBV27
D: TRBD1
size: many

DNA: TGTGCCAGTAGTATAGTCAGGAGTACAGGGCAGCAGCCCCAGCATTTT
CDR3: CASSIVRSTGQQPQHF
J: TRBJ1-5
V: TRBV19
D: -
size: many

DNA: TGTGCCAGCAGTCCCCGGCAGCAGTACGAGCAGTACTTC
CDR3: CASSPRQQYEQYF
J: TRBJ2-7
V: TRBV28
D: -
size: many

DNA: TGTGCCAGCAGTCTATGGGAGAGGCCCCAGCATTTT
CDR3: CASSLWERPQHF
J: TRBJ1-5
V: TRBV12-3/TRBV12-4
D: -
size: many

DNA: TGTGCCAGCAGCTTAGAGCCGGGAGTGGGCACTGAAGCTTTCTTT
CDR3: CASSLEPGVGTEAFF
J: TRBJ1-1
V: TRBV11-2
D: -
size: many

DNA: TGCAGTGCTGAGGACAGCTCTAACTCCTACGAGCAGTACTTC
CDR3: CSAEDSSNSYEQYF
J: TRBJ2-7
V: TRBV20-1
D: -
size: many

DNA: TGTGCCAGCAGCTTAGTTGCAGCTCCGGGAACCGGGGAGCTGTTTTTT
CDR3: CASSLVAAPGTGELFF
J: TRBJ2-2
V: TRBV7-7
D: -
size: -

DNA: TGTGCCAGCAGCTCCAGCGGTGAGCAGTTCTTC
CDR3: CASSSSGEQFF
J: TRBJ2-1
V: TRBV7-3
D: -
size: few

DNA: TGTGCCAGCAGCCCGTTGGGGGTCAATGAGCAGTTCTTC
CDR3: CASSPLGVNEQFF
J: TRBJ2-1
V: TRBV12-3/TRBV12-4
D: -
size: many

DNA: TGTGCCAGCAGCGCAAGAGGGGGAACGGCCTACGAGCAGTACTTC
CDR3: CASSARGGTAYEQYF
J: TRBJ2-7
V: TRBV7-9
D: -
size: many

DNA: TGTGCCAGCAGCTTACAGGGAGAGACCCAGTACTTC
CDR3: CASSLQGETQYF
J: TRBJ2-5
V: TRBV11-2
D: -
size: medium-sized

DNA: TGTGCCAGCAGTTTGGGCCGGACTAGCGGGGGCACAGATACGCAGTATTTT
CDR3: CASSLGRTSGGTDTQYF
J: TRBJ2-3
V: TRBV12-3/TRBV12-4
D: TRBD2
size: many

DNA: TGCGCCAGCAGCCCCTCCACACTAGTAAGCTCCTACGAGCAGTACTTC
CDR3: CASSPSTLVSSYEQYF
J: TRBJ2-7
V: TRBV5-1
D: -
size: medium-sized

DNA: TGTGCCAGCAGAAATAGCGGGGGAACCGGGGAGACCCAGTACTTC
CDR3: CASRNSGGTGETQYF
J: TRBJ2-5
V: TRBV6-5
D: TRBD2
size: many

DNA: TGCAGCGTTGTAACCACAAGAGATATACATACGCAGTATTTT
CDR3: CSVVTTRDIHTQYF
J: TRBJ2-3
V: TRBV29-1
D: -
size: once

DNA: TGTGCCAGCAGGGAGGGGGGATACTACGAGCAGTACTTC
CDR3: CASREGGYYEQYF
J: TRBJ2-7
V: TRBV2
D: -
size: -

DNA: TGTGCCATCAGTGAGGGACGGAACTATAATTCACCCCTCCACTTT
CDR3: CAISEGRNYNSPLHF
J: TRBJ1-6
V: TRBV10-3
D: -
size: few

DNA: TGCAGCGTTGAGGAGAAGACCCAGTACTTC
CDR3: CSVEEKTQYF
J: TRBJ2-5
V: TRBV29-1
D: -
size: -

DNA: TGTGCCAGCTCACCACCTCCACCCGGGGAAGCTTTCTTT
CDR3: CASSPPPPGEAFF
J: TRBJ1-1
V: TRBV18
D: -
size: many